Only a few counts were recorded for the clone carrying this TCR beta chain. Its antigen is unknown. As handled by the study authors: Samples ranged from 23,224 to 690,600 TCRs, with a median of 95,638. TCRdb re-analysed the RACE reads in MiXCR, keeping a single row per CDR3 protein. The V and J calls and clone size are TCRdb's, not the authors'. This sample has around 52,000 distinct CDR3 sequences, with 9.3% found just once. Germline V lookup: CDR1 ENHRY, CDR2 SYGVKD. This CDR3 comprises 14 residues. The ends were cut back, 7 bases at V and 3 bases at J, with 15 bases in the middle. This entry comes from a study of human T cells and chemical hapten exposure. Time point denoted: patch test 1, 2 weeks after DPC sensitization. Documented treatment: therapeutic diphenylcyclopropenone sensitization with weekly scalp DPC. Findings of the study overall: Expanded TCRs created a significantly greater count of big CDR3 similarity clusters than controls did. Among TCRs, those above 1 in 1000 frequency were unaffected by DPC sensitization.

The rearrangement uses TRBV10-3 and TRBJ1-1; D gene ambiguous. This specimen was whole blood, taken in connection with sensitization to the hapten diphenylcyclopropenone (DPC). The sequence was collected from a woman aged 40 to 50 with alopecia areata. Some clones in this sample may be carry-over from other donors' samples. The chain's CDR3 is CAITVAQADTEAFF. The CDR3 nucleotides are TGTGCCATCACCGTGGCTCAGGCGGACACTGAAGCTTTCTTT.